The 20 T cell receptor beta chains below were found in one sample sequenced in a study of control samples from healthy donors and cancer patients. Produced via immunoSEQ multiplex PCR; TCRdb's table is partial and in-frame only. The sample includes approximately 230,000 clones, almost 85% of them seen just once. Sequences were obtained from PBMCs. The source is a woman in her fifties or sixties with lung cancer.

The V and J genes are TRBV7-2 and TRBJ1-3; D is unresolved. In germline, CDR1 is SGHTA, CDR2 FQGNSA. V gave up 3 bases and J gave up 4 bases, with 4 bases separating them. The CDR3 spans 12 residues. The CDR3 sequence is CASSLRGNTIYF. CDR3 DNA: TGTGCCAGCAGCTTGAGGGGAAACACCATATATTTT. Complete variable domain (other parts from reference TRBV7-2 and TRBJ1-3): GAGVSQSPSNKVTEKGKDVELRCDPISGHTALYWYRQSLGQGLEFLIYFQGNSAPDKSGLPSDRFSAERTGGSVSTLTIQRTQQEDSAVYLCASSLRGNTIYFGEGSWLTVV.

This chain joins TRBV6-1 and TRBJ2-6, with 10 bases that match TRBD2. Germline CDR1 and CDR2: MNHNS and SASEGT. This CDR3 contains 18 residues. Germline trimming cut 4 bases from V and 0 bases from J; bases unmatched to any gene: 6. CDR3 sequence reads: CASSGVIAGGSGANVLTF. CDR3 coding DNA: TGTGCCAGCAGTGGAGTGATAGCGGGGGGCTCTGGGGCCAACGTCCTGACTTTC.

This chain joins TRBV2 and TRBJ2-3; TRBD2 is a possible D gene (5 bases). Trimming took off 7 bases at V and 1 base at J, with 9 bases between the two ends. Germline lookup yields CDR1 SNHLY and CDR2 FYNNEI. The CDR3 runs 13 residues. CDR3 bases: TGTGCCAGCATGGGGAGCCGCACAGATACGCAGTATTTT. Its protein is CASMGSRTDTQYF.

The rearrangement links TRBV7-3 to TRBJ2-7, with D perhaps assigned TRBD1 or TRBD2 (6 bases each). This CDR3 spans 15 amino acids. The V end was cut by 3 bases, the J end by 0 bases, with 12 bases between. Per germline, CDR1 SGHTA and CDR2 FQGTGA. The CDR3 is CASSLGGGNSYEQYF. DNA for the CDR3: TGTGCCAGCAGCTTGGGGGGCGGCAACTCCTACGAGCAGTACTTC.

This clone was observed a single time. The J gene is TRBJ2-7, the V gene TRBV7-2; TRBD2 matches 8 bases. J gave up 2 bases and V 2 bases, and 5 bases lay outside the gene matches. In germline, CDR1 is SGHTA, CDR2 FQGNSA. This CDR3 comprises 15 residues. CDR3: CASSLSTGGPYEQYF. The CDR3 DNA reads TGTGCCAGCAGCTTATCCACGGGGGGGCCCTACGAGCAGTACTTC.

This chain uses TRBV9 with TRBJ2-2, with D possibly being TRBD1 or TRBD2 (5 bases each). Germline lookup yields CDR1 SGDLS and CDR2 YYNGEE. The CDR3 spans 15 residues. The germline V and J ends were trimmed by 2 bases and 4 bases, with 12 bases remaining between them. CDR3 protein: CASSVAGTATGELFF. As DNA, the CDR3 is TGTGCCAGCAGCGTGGCCGGGACGGCCACCGGGGAGCTGTTTTTT.

The chain employs TRBV6-2 or TRBV6-3 and TRBJ1-5, with D unclear. The CDR3 loop spans 13 amino acids. Germline-derived CDR1 and CDR2 are MNHEY and SVGEGT. V lost 5 bases and J lost 3, with 8 bases in between. CDR3 sequence: CASSPDPNQPQHF. CDR3 coding DNA: TGTGCCAGCAGTCCGGATCCCAATCAGCCCCAGCATTTT.

This chain connects TRBV3-1 (or the pseudogene TRBV3-2) to TRBJ1-2, with 7 bases fitting TRBD1. This CDR3 has 17 amino acids. V lost 2 bases and J lost 6; bases outside the gene matches: 15. Per the germline V gene, CDR1 is LGHDT and CDR2 is YNNKEL (reference sequence). The CDR3 DNA reads as TGTGCCAGCAGCCAATTGTACAGGGGAAAAGCCGGGGATGGCTACACCTTC. Translated, it gives CASSQLYRGKAGDGYTF.

The chain uses TRBV19 and TRBJ2-7; D is perhaps TRBD2 (6 bases). This CDR3 region has 16 residues. V lost 1 base and J lost 3, with 16 bases in between. Looked up from germline, CDR1 is LNHDA and CDR2 is SQIVND (reference sequence). For the CDR3, the DNA is TGTGCCAGTAGTATAGCGGGGGACTTTGAGGGCTACGAGCAGTACTTC. This gives the protein CASSIAGDFEGYEQYF.

The chain couples TRBV28 to TRBJ2-1; D gene uncertain. Deletions cut 5 bases from V and 4 bases from J, with 6 bases between. The CDR3 is 12 residues long. CDR1 and CDR2 (germline): MDHEN, SYDVKM. CDR3 loop: CASSLQYNEQFF. The CDR3 nucleotides read TGTGCCAGCAGTCTACAATACAATGAGCAGTTCTTC.

This clone was seen a handful of times. The V gene is TRBV5-4, the J gene TRBJ1-1; maybe TRBD1 (5 bases). Trimming shortened V by 3 bases and J by 1 base, and 13 bases separated the two germline ends. The CDR3 totals 15 residues. Per the germline V gene, CDR1 is SGHNT and CDR2 is YYREEE (reference sequence). CDR3 in amino acids: CASSSTDRGNTEAFF. Written as DNA, the CDR3 is TGTGCCAGCAGCTCTACTGACAGAGGGAACACTGAAGCTTTCTTT.

This rearrangement joins TRBV5-6 to TRBJ2-1; D is unclear. The V gene lost 0 bases and the J gene lost 0 bases, with 7 bases spanning the gap. The CDR3 loop spans 15 amino acids. The germline V gene has CDR1 SGHDT and CDR2 YYEEEE. The CDR3 loop is CASSLAAYSYNEQFF. In DNA, the CDR3 is TGTGCCAGCAGCTTGGCGGCGTACTCCTACAATGAGCAGTTCTTC.

V gene TRBV5-1 combines with J gene TRBJ1-4, with D tentatively TRBD1 (5 bases). CDR3 length: 15 amino acids. V was cut by 0 bases and J by 2 bases, with 8 bases left in between. Germline values: CDR1 SGHRS, CDR2 YFSETQ. The CDR3 nucleotides read TGCGCCAGCAGCTTGGCGGGGGGGACTAATGAAAAACTGTTTTTT. It yields the protein CASSLAGGTNEKLFF.

The rearrangement uses TRBV18 and TRBJ2-7; the match to TRBD1 covers 10 bases. Germline-derived CDR1 and CDR2 are KGHSH and LQKENI. J gave up 7 bases and V 8 bases, and 2 bases lay outside the gene matches. This CDR3 is 11 amino acids long. The CDR3 region is CASEDRGEQYF. CDR3 coding DNA: TGTGCCAGCGAGGACAGGGGGGAGCAGTACTTC.

The genes are TRBV2 and TRBJ1-6; perhaps TRBD1 as D (6 bases). The CDR3 consists of 15 residues. The germline V and J ends were trimmed by 4 bases and 6 bases, with 13 bases remaining between them. Per the germline V gene, CDR1 is SNHLY and CDR2 is FYNNEI. The CDR3 loop is CASSGTAISNSPLHF. The CDR3 DNA is TGTGCCAGCAGTGGGACAGCCATCAGTAATTCACCCCTCCACTTT.

The rearrangement links TRBV16 to TRBJ1-2, with D possibly matching TRBD1 (6 bases). Germline CDR1 is KGHSY and CDR2 is FQNENV. CDR3 length equals 14 residues. V dropped 4 bases and J dropped 0 bases, with 9 bases sitting between them. CDR3 residues: CASSRDIANYGYTF. CDR3 DNA sequence: TGTGCCAGCAGCCGGGACATCGCTAACTATGGCTACACCTTC.

A few counts support this clone. J is TRBJ1-1 and V is TRBV4-1; 8 bases fit TRBD1. Germline V CDR1 and CDR2: MGHRA, YSYEKL. This CDR3 spans 16 amino acids. V shed 4 bases, J shed 3 bases, and the junction held 10 bases outside the gene matches. The CDR3 reads CASSLRTGSLDTEAFF. CDR3 nucleotides: TGCGCCAGCAGCCTTCGGACAGGGTCATTGGACACTGAAGCTTTCTTT.

The rearrangement uses TRBV6-5 and TRBJ2-7, with 11 bases that match TRBD2. This CDR3 has 15 residues. Trimming at V came to 6 bases and at J to 5 bases, leaving 9 bases not matched to a gene. Per germline, CDR1 MNHEY and CDR2 SVGAGI. The CDR3 nucleotides are TGTGCCAGCAGGTTAGCGGGAGGGCCGAGAAACGAGCAGTACTTC. The encoded protein is CASRLAGGPRNEQYF.

The CDR3 DNA sequence: TGTGCCAGTAGTATTGGAGGGGACCCCTACGAGCAGTACTTC. Its translation: CASSIGGDPYEQYF. The rearrangement uses TRBV19 and TRBJ2-7; D may be TRBD2 (6 bases). CDR1 LNHDA and CDR2 SQIVND come from the germline V gene (reference sequence). The CDR3 has 14 amino acids. V shed 3 bases and J shed 2 bases, with 11 bases lying between them.

The chain recombines TRBV5-1 with TRBJ2-7; TRBD1 matches at 7 bases. CDR1 SGHRS and CDR2 YFSETQ come from the germline V gene. This CDR3 spans 14 amino acids. V was pared by 0 bases and J by 2 bases, with 2 bases of the junction left unmatched. The CDR3 DNA reads TGCGCCAGCAGCTTGGAGGGACAGACCTACGAGCAGTACTTC. It specifies CASSLEGQTYEQYF.